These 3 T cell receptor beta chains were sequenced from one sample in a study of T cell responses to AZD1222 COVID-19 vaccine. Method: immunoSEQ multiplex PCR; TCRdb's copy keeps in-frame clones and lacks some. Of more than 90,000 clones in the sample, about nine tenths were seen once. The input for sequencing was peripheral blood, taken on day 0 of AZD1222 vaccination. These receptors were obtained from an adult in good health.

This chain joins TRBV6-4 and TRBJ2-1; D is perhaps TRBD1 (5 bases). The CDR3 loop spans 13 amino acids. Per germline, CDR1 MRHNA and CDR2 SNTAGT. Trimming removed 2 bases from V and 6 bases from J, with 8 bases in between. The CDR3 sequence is CASSDGAGNEQFF. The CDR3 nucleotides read TGTGCCAGCAGTGACGGGGCTGGCAATGAGCAGTTCTTC.

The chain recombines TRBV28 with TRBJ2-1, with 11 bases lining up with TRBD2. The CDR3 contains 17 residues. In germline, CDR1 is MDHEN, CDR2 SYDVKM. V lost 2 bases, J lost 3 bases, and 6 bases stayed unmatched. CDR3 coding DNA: TGTGCCAGCAGTTTAGCTAGCGGGGGGTTCATCTACAATGAGCAGTTCTTC. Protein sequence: CASSLASGGFIYNEQFF.

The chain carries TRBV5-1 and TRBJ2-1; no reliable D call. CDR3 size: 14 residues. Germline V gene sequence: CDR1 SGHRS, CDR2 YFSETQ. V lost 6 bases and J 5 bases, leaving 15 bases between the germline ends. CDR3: CASKVGQVDNEQFF. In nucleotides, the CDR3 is TGCGCCAGCAAGGTCGGGCAGGTGGACAATGAGCAGTTCTTC.